Below, 19 T cell receptor beta chains from the same sample are listed, as sequenced in a study of CD8 T cells in Susac syndrome. An amount of RNA that ranged from about 0.45 to 1 ug was reverse transcribed with random hexamers. TCRdb analysed the immunoSEQ multiplex PCR reads with MiXCR anew, one entry per CDR3 protein. The sample contains around 200,000 distinct CDR3 sequences, 85% to 95% of which appear only once. The sample consisted of CD4+ T cells from PBMCs. The receptors originated from a human donor in good health.

J is TRBJ1-6 and V is TRBV2; D is unresolved. The CDR3 totals 16 residues. Germline CDR1 is SNHLY and CDR2 is FYNNEI. The V end was cut by 8 bases, the J end by 0 bases, with 14 bases between. The CDR3 region has the DNA TGTGCCAGCGCCCGGGAACTCAGCTCCTATAATTCACCCCTCCACTTT. Its protein is CASARELSSYNSPLHF.

This chain joins TRBV9 and TRBJ2-3; 8 bases are shared with TRBD2. This CDR3 comprises 16 residues. V was pared by 0 bases and J by 4 bases, with 7 bases of the junction left unmatched. Per the germline V gene, CDR1 is SGDLS and CDR2 is YYNGEE. The CDR3 reads CASSVAGREVADTQYF. The CDR3 nucleotides are TGTGCCAGCAGCGTAGCTGGGCGGGAGGTCGCAGATACGCAGTATTTT.

This rearrangement joins TRBV20-1 to TRBJ2-1; D not resolved. Germline CDR1 DFQATT, CDR2 SNEGSKA (reference sequence). V gave up 3 bases and J gave up 8 bases, with 8 bases separating them. The CDR3 is made up of 11 amino acids. The CDR3 sequence: CSARGSYEQFF. In DNA form, the CDR3 reads TGCAGTGCTAGGGGTAGCTATGAGCAGTTCTTC.

Only one count was recorded for this clonotype. This chain connects TRBV7-6 to TRBJ1-5; D is possibly TRBD1 (6 bases). Per the germline V gene, CDR1 is SGHVS and CDR2 is FNYEAQ. V shed 1 base and J shed 6 bases, with 22 bases lying between them. CDR3 length equals 18 residues. The DNA for the CDR3 is TGTGCCAGCAGCTTAGGCCGACAAATCACAGGGACGGGTCAGCCCCAGCATTTT. Its protein product is CASSLGRQITGTGQPQHF.

The chain is built from TRBV5-1 and TRBJ1-1; no reliable D call. CDR3 length: 14 amino acids. The V gene lost 4 bases and the J gene lost 0 bases, with 10 bases spanning the gap. CDR1 SGHRS and CDR2 YFSETQ come from the germline V gene. The CDR3 sequence is CASSPGSMNTEAFF. CDR3 coding DNA: TGCGCCAGCAGCCCCGGCTCCATGAACACTGAAGCTTTCTTT.

V is TRBV20-1 and J is TRBJ1-5, with 8 bases matching TRBD1. V lost 6 bases to trimming and J lost 5 bases; unmatched junction nucleotides: 12. Germline CDR1 reads DFQATT; CDR2 reads SNEGSKA (reference sequence). The CDR3 is made up of 15 amino acids. The CDR3 sequence: CSAPVTGGVDQPQHF. CDR3 bases: TGCAGTGCCCCCGTCACAGGGGGGGTCGATCAGCCCCAGCATTTT.

This chain connects TRBV20-1 to TRBJ2-1, with D possibly being TRBD1 or TRBD2 (5 bases each). Per the germline V gene, CDR1 is DFQATT and CDR2 is SNEGSKA (reference sequence). This CDR3 comprises 16 residues. V was shortened by 0 bases and J by 3 bases, with 15 bases between the two germline ends. CDR3 residues: CSARDWKGTIYNEQFF. DNA of the CDR3: TGCAGTGCTAGAGATTGGAAAGGGACCATCTACAATGAGCAGTTCTTC.

The chain uses TRBV20-1 and TRBJ1-1, with TRBD1 as a possible D gene (5 bases). CDR1 is DFQATT, CDR2 SNEGSKA, per germline (reference sequence). Trimming shortened V by 5 bases and J by 5 bases, and 12 bases separated the two germline ends. CDR3 size: 12 residues. The CDR3 sequence is CSAERGGTEAFF. The DNA of the CDR3 is TGCAGTGCTGAGAGGGGAGGGACTGAAGCTTTCTTT.

The chain combines TRBV7-9 with TRBJ2-7; D gene uncertain. The CDR3 contains 12 residues. Germline V gives CDR1 SEHNR, CDR2 FQNEAQ (reference sequence). The V end was cut by 2 bases, the J end by 7 bases, with 9 bases between. The CDR3 DNA follows: TGTGCCAGCAGCTTAACGGTCGGGGAGCAGTACTTC. Amino acids: CASSLTVGEQYF.

This clonotype turned up a few times. This rearrangement joins TRBV29-1 to TRBJ1-5, with 7 bases lining up with TRBD1. Unmatched junction bases numbered 4, after V lost 6 bases and J lost 5 bases. Germline V gene lookup returns CDR1 SQVTM and CDR2 ANQGSEA. This CDR3 has 12 amino acids. The DNA of the CDR3 is TGCAGCGTAGGACAGGCCGATCAGCCCCAGCATTTT. Protein product: CSVGQADQPQHF.

The rearrangement joins TRBV6-5 to TRBJ1-1, with 8 bases matching TRBD1. V shed 4 bases and J 7 bases; nucleotides not matched to a gene: 11. The CDR3 length is 15 residues. Germline loops: CDR1 MNHEY, CDR2 SVGAGI. The CDR3 loop is CASSLWTGRLNEAFF. The CDR3 DNA is TGTGCCAGCAGTTTGTGGACAGGGCGATTGAATGAAGCTTTCTTT.

The CDR3 protein is CSARVPGDETQYF. The CDR3 DNA sequence: TGCAGTGCTAGAGTGCCAGGGGACGAGACCCAGTACTTC. The gene calls are TRBV20-1 and TRBJ2-5; the D gene is possibly TRBD1 (6 bases). Germline V gene sequence: CDR1 DFQATT, CDR2 SNEGSKA (reference sequence). V was cut by 1 base and J by 5 bases, with 11 bases left in between. CDR3 size: 13 residues.

V gene TRBV9 combines with J gene TRBJ1-2; weak D call: TRBD1 (6 bases). Germline CDR1 is SGDLS and CDR2 is YYNGEE. Trimming left V 3 bases short and J 3 bases short, with 15 bases between. This CDR3 comprises 15 residues. As DNA, the CDR3 is TGTGCCAGCAGCGCCGCCCAGGACAGCTACTATGGCTACACCTTC. It encodes CASSAAQDSYYGYTF.

V gene TRBV20-1 combines with J gene TRBJ2-3; D possibly uses TRBD1 or TRBD2 (5 bases each). The V gene lost 6 bases and the J gene lost 5 bases, with 18 bases spanning the gap. The V gene's germline CDR1 is DFQATT and CDR2 SNEGSKA (reference sequence). The CDR3 has 14 amino acids. Here the CDR3 reads CSALSGRPEDTQYF. As DNA, the CDR3 is TGCAGTGCCCTCTCGGGGCGCCCCGAAGATACGCAGTATTTT.

The V and J genes are TRBV7-9 and TRBJ1-1, with 7 bases that match TRBD1. The CDR3 spans 14 residues. The germline CDR1 and CDR2 sequences are SEHNR and FQNEAQ (reference sequence). J lost 10 bases, V lost 3 bases, and 11 bases had no gene match. This CDR3 reads CASSLGDRVIGAFF. CDR3 bases: TGTGCCAGCAGCTTGGGGGACAGAGTGATTGGAGCTTTCTTT.

The CDR3 loop reads CASSLDRSASYEQYF. The CDR3 DNA reads as TGTGCCAGCAGCCTCGACAGGTCGGCCTCCTACGAGCAGTACTTC. The V and J genes are TRBV12-3 or TRBV12-4 and TRBJ2-7, with D perhaps matching TRBD1 (6 bases). The germline V and J ends were trimmed by 6 bases and 0 bases, with 15 bases remaining between them. The CDR3 loop spans 15 amino acids.

The CDR3 nucleotides read TGCAGTGCTCATATAGCGGGCCTCACGGAGACCCAGTACTTC. Its protein product is CSAHIAGLTETQYF. V and J are TRBV20-1 and TRBJ2-5, with 7 bases identical to TRBD2. V was pared by 5 bases and J by 5 bases, with 11 bases of the junction left unmatched. The CDR3 has 14 amino acids. From germline, CDR1 is DFQATT and CDR2 SNEGSKA (reference sequence).

J is TRBJ2-4 and V is TRBV7-2; a possible D gene is TRBD2 (6 bases). The germline CDR1 and CDR2 sequences are SGHTA and FQGNSA. With 0 bases removed from V and 1 base from J, the gap between germline ends came to 13 bases. The CDR3 spans 17 residues. The CDR3 here is CASSLARGGWAKNIQYF. In DNA form, the CDR3 reads TGTGCCAGCAGCTTAGCGCGTGGGGGGTGGGCCAAAAACATTCAGTACTTC.

V usage is TRBV3-1 and J usage is TRBJ1-2; 9 bases map to TRBD1. The germline V gene encodes CDR1 LGHDT and CDR2 YNNKEL (reference sequence). The trim removed 4 bases at V and 4 bases at J, leaving 10 bases unmatched. The CDR3 loop spans 16 amino acids. CDR3 nucleotides: TGTGCCAGCAGCCCGGCCGGGACAGGGAGAATCTATGGCTACACCTTC. It encodes CASSPAGTGRIYGYTF. The whole variable domain, remainder taken from reference TRBV3-1 and TRBJ1-2, is DTAVSQTPKYLVTQMGNDKSIKCEQNLGHDTMYWYKQDSKKFLKIMFSYNNKELIINETVPNRFSPKSPDKAHLNLHINSLELGDSAVYFCASSPAGTGRIYGYTFGSGTRLTVV.